This T cell receptor beta chain was obtained from a study of T cells in Graves' hyperthyroidism and ophthalmopathy. Study information: Peripheral blood was secured at the point of initial diagnosis, before any treatment.

The CDR3 contains 15 residues. Turning to this clonotype: Just one base apart from a much larger clone, this may be a read error.

What was amplified from RNA transcripts were TCR beta CDR3 regions. HTBI primers were used for first-round RT-PCR of the TCR CDR3. In TCRdb, the multiplex PCR reads were re-called with MiXCR into one record per CDR3 protein. The table lists fewer than 750,000 distinct CDR3 sequences, approximately 14% of them singletons. Active moderate-to-severe ophthalmopathy, Clinical Activity Score at least 3, NOSPECS at least 4, under 3 months' duration. This receptor was identified in a woman between 50 and 59 years old with Graves' ophthalmopathy. The chain uses TRBV12-3 or TRBV12-4 and TRBJ2-2, with D possibly TRBD1 on 6 matching bases. Input material: blood. The CDR3 sequence is CASSLAGAGPGELLF. The CDR3, as DNA: TGTGCCAGCAGTCTTGCAGGGGCAGGGCCCGGGGAGCTGCTTTTT.